This TCR beta chain was sequenced for a study of blood T cell repertoires in COVID-19. The CDR3 consists of 13 residues. Trimming removed 4 bases at V and 2 bases at J, with 9 bases between. Per the original methods: Amplifying reference gene primers gave estimates of nucleated cell counts. TCRdb's table, derived via immunoSEQ multiplex PCR, lists solely in-frame clones and lacks some. The DNA was the basis for D and trimming; V, J and clone size are from that table. Of roughly 300,000 clones in the sample, about 86% are singletons; the top ten hold 4% to 5.5%. This TCR was sampled from a middle-aged woman with acute COVID-19. The V gene is TRBV12-3 or TRBV12-4, the J gene TRBJ2-7; D unclear. The material sequenced was PBMCs or T cells enriched from blood (not recorded which). In DNA, the CDR3 is TGTGCCAGCAGTTACAGCAAAGCCTACGAGCAGTACTTC. This codes for CASSYSKAYEQYF.